These 26 T cell receptor beta chains share one sample of origin, sequenced in a study of cytomegalovirus exposure and HLA in healthy donors. PCR involved 60 Vbeta and 13 Jbeta primers. Assay used: immunoSEQ multiplex PCR; TCRdb lists only in-frame clones, some missing. In the table there are about 150,000 clones, approximately 80% of which are singletons. Sequencing was performed on PBMCs. The receptors shown here come from a woman in her thirties or forties in good health and CMV-seropositive.

The genes are TRBV28 and TRBJ1-4; weak D call: TRBD1 (6 bases). Per the germline V gene, CDR1 is MDHEN and CDR2 is SYDVKM. V dropped 8 bases and J dropped 8 bases, with 27 bases sitting between them. The CDR3 has 17 residues. The CDR3 DNA follows: TGTGCCAGCTCACGCCAGAGGGGGATTGGTGATAGCGAAAAACTGTTTTTT. Protein product: CASSRQRGIGDSEKLFF.

This chain links TRBV15 with TRBJ2-7; D perhaps matches TRBD2 (7 bases). Germline V lookup: CDR1 LNHNV, CDR2 YYDKDF (reference sequence). This CDR3 has 15 residues. V dropped 3 bases and J dropped 6 bases, with 18 bases sitting between them. The CDR3: CATSRGGAGPLEQYF. In DNA, the CDR3 is TGTGCCACCAGCAGGGGGGGGGCCGGACCCCTCGAGCAGTACTTC.

The chain is built from TRBV11-3 and TRBJ2-3; 15 bases map to TRBD2. Losses at the gene ends were 5 bases for V and 6 bases for J; bases not matched to a gene: 6. Germline CDR1 reads SGHNT; CDR2 reads YENEEA. The CDR3 totals 16 residues. CDR3 sequence reads: CASSPGLAGGSDTQYF. CDR3 coding DNA: TGTGCCAGCAGCCCCGGACTAGCGGGGGGGTCCGATACGCAGTATTTT.

The J gene is TRBJ1-6, the V gene TRBV11-2, with 7 nucleotides matching TRBD1. Trimming removed 3 bases from V and 8 bases from J; junction bases left unmatched: 1. The CDR3 covers 13 residues. From germline, CDR1 is SGHAT and CDR2 FQNNGV. In nucleotides, the CDR3 is TGTGCCAGCAGCTTTACAGGGGATTCACCCCTCCACTTT. Protein sequence: CASSFTGDSPLHF.

The chain recombines TRBV18 with TRBJ2-7; a weak D match, TRBD1 (6 bases). Germline V CDR1 and CDR2: KGHSH, LQKENI. With 3 bases removed from V and 3 bases from J, the gap between germline ends came to 9 bases. The CDR3 covers 13 residues. Written as DNA, the CDR3 is TGTGCCAGCTCACCGGACAGTCACTACGAGCAGTACTTC. Its translation: CASSPDSHYEQYF. Full variable domain (outside the CDR3, taken from reference TRBV18 and TRBJ2-7): NAGVMQNPRHLVRRRGQEARLRCSPMKGHSHVYWYRQLPEEGLKFMVYLQKENIIDESGMPKERFSAEFPKEGPSILRIQQVVRGDSAAYFCASSPDSHYEQYFGPGTRLTVT.

The DNA of the CDR3 is TGTGCCAGCAGCTTCGACAGGATTTCTGAAAAACTGTTTTTT. Its translation is CASSFDRISEKLFF. The chain uses TRBV7-9 and TRBJ1-4, with a tentative D call TRBD1 (6 bases). Germline V lookup: CDR1 SEHNR, CDR2 FQNEAQ (reference sequence). The CDR3 is made up of 14 amino acids. V was clipped by 3 bases and J by 7 bases, with 12 bases between them.

The chain recombines TRBV28 with TRBJ1-1; 7 bases are shared with TRBD1. Germline values: CDR1 MDHEN, CDR2 SYDVKM. This CDR3 has 15 amino acids. Losses at the gene ends were 5 bases for V and 5 bases for J; bases not matched to a gene: 11. The CDR3 DNA reads TGTGCCAGCAGTCTACGGACAGGAAGTCATACTGAAGCTTTCTTT. It codes for CASSLRTGSHTEAFF.

The chain uses TRBV4-2 and TRBJ2-7; D perhaps matches TRBD2 (7 bases). The CDR3 sequence is 15 residues long. Looked up from germline, CDR1 is LGHNA and CDR2 is YNFKEQ. The germline V and J ends were trimmed by 0 bases and 3 bases, with 12 bases remaining between them. The CDR3 nucleotides read TGTGCCAGCAGCCAAGATCCGGGGGGCCACTACGAGCAGTACTTC. Translation gives CASSQDPGGHYEQYF.

Only a few counts were recorded for this clone. This rearrangement joins TRBV5-5 to TRBJ1-2; 9 bases map to TRBD1. The germline gives CDR1 SGHKS, CDR2 YYEKEE (reference sequence). The V gene end was trimmed by 4 bases and the J gene end by 4 bases; junction bases not matched to a gene: 8. The CDR3 has 15 residues. CDR3 DNA sequence: TGTGCCAGCAGCATAGGGGACAGGGTTCTCTATGGCTACACCTTC. Residues: CASSIGDRVLYGYTF.

The chain recombines TRBV27 with TRBJ2-7; 9 nucleotides line up with TRBD2. J lost 6 bases, V lost 4 bases, and 10 bases had no gene match. The CDR3 consists of 15 residues. Germline-derived CDR1 and CDR2 are MNHEY and SMNVEV (reference sequence). The CDR3 coding sequence is TGTGCCAGCAGTTCACTCGCGGGGGGGCTACCCGAGCAGTACTTC. Its protein is CASSSLAGGLPEQYF.

The rearrangement links TRBV5-1 to TRBJ2-5, with a tentative D call TRBD1 (5 bases). The J call may be wrong; the DNA end is better matched by TRBJ2-7. The CDR3 has 14 amino acids. The germline V gene encodes CDR1 SGHRS and CDR2 YFSETQ. Written as DNA, the CDR3 is TGCGCCAGCAGCTCCTCAAATGGGGCGAACGAGCAGTACTTC. It translates to CASSSSNGANEQYF.

The chain employs TRBV6-5 and TRBJ1-3, with D perhaps TRBD1 (5 bases). The CDR3 sequence is 13 residues long. Trimming cost V 2 bases and J 7 bases, with 9 bases left between them. Looked up from germline, CDR1 is MNHEY and CDR2 is SVGAGI. CDR3 sequence: CASSYGGGNTIYF. The CDR3 nucleotides are TGTGCCAGCAGTTACGGTGGGGGGAACACCATATATTTT.

J is TRBJ1-2 and V is TRBV29-1, with TRBD1 matching over 11 bases. The CDR3 length is 13 residues. The germline V gene has CDR1 SQVTM and CDR2 ANQGSEA. V shed 3 bases, J shed 4 bases, and the junction held 1 base outside the gene matches. As DNA, the CDR3 is TGCAGCGTTGACGGGACAGGGGGCTATGGCTACACCTTC. Amino acid sequence: CSVDGTGGYGYTF.

The V call is TRBV28, the J call TRBJ2-7; 8 bases fit TRBD1. The trim removed 8 bases at V and 5 bases at J, leaving 11 bases unmatched. This CDR3 contains 14 residues. The V gene's germline CDR1 is MDHEN and CDR2 SYDVKM. CDR3 amino acids: CASGQGAPSNEQYF. The CDR3 nucleotides are TGTGCCAGCGGGCAGGGGGCGCCGTCGAACGAGCAGTACTTC.

The chain uses TRBV10-3 and TRBJ1-2, with 8 bases matching TRBD1. Trimming cost V 11 bases and J 7 bases; bases outside gene matches: 15. The CDR3 consists of 14 residues. Germline V CDR1 and CDR2: ENHRY, SYGVKD. The CDR3 nucleotides read TGTGCCGCTTGGGGGACAGGCTTTTTTGGTGGCTACACCTTC. Protein sequence: CAAWGTGFFGGYTF.

In this sample, this clone turned up a few times. The rearrangement links TRBV7-2 to TRBJ1-2, with D hard to call. With 5 bases removed from V and 7 bases from J, the gap between germline ends came to 17 bases. Germline lookup yields CDR1 SGHTA and CDR2 FQGNSA. CDR3 length: 14 amino acids. In nucleotides, the CDR3 is TGTGCCAGCAGCCCCCGGTCGCTGGGAGGTGGCTACACCTTC. This codes for CASSPRSLGGGYTF. Full variable domain (missing parts from reference TRBV7-2 and TRBJ1-2): GAGVSQSPSNKVTEKGKDVELRCDPISGHTALYWYRQSLGQGLEFLIYFQGNSAPDKSGLPSDRFSAERTGGSVSTLTIQRTQQEDSAVYLCASSPRSLGGGYTFGSGTRLTVV.

DNA for the CDR3: TGTGCCAGTAGTATCGGGCAGGGTCAAGAGACCCAGTACTTC. Encoded protein: CASSIGQGQETQYF. This chain connects TRBV19 to TRBJ2-5; D is possibly TRBD1 (5 bases). The length of the CDR3 is 14 residues. CDR1 is LNHDA and CDR2 is SQIVND in the germline V gene (reference sequence). V was pared by 3 bases and J by 2 bases, with 10 bases between.

This sequence joins TRBV29-1 and TRBJ2-1; a weak D match, TRBD2 (5 bases). Germline values: CDR1 SQVTM, CDR2 ANQGSEA. V was shortened by 4 bases and J by 2 bases, with 9 bases between the two germline ends. CDR3 length: 13 residues. The CDR3 nucleotides are TGCAGCGTTGTAAGAGGGACCTACAATGAGCAGTTCTTC. Its translation is CSVVRGTYNEQFF.

The chain recombines TRBV5-1 with TRBJ2-3, with a tentative D call TRBD1 (5 bases). The germline V gene encodes CDR1 SGHRS and CDR2 YFSETQ. Trimming stripped 7 bases from V and 0 bases from J, with 15 bases between. This CDR3 region has 15 residues. CDR3 in amino acids: CASQWGGTSTDTQYF. CDR3 DNA: TGCGCCAGCCAATGGGGCGGAACTAGCACAGATACGCAGTATTTT.

The V call is TRBV19, the J call TRBJ2-1, with 8 bases that match TRBD2. The V gene's germline CDR1 is LNHDA and CDR2 SQIVND (reference sequence). CDR3 length: 15 residues. The junction had 5 bases not matched to a gene; V was cut back by 5 bases and J by 2 bases. The CDR3 coding sequence is TGTGCCAGTAGTCCAGCGGGAGTACCCTACAATGAGCAGTTCTTC. It codes for CASSPAGVPYNEQFF. The variable domain in full, completed from reference TRBV19 and TRBJ2-1, reads DGGITQSPKYLFRKEGQNVTLSCEQNLNHDAMYWYRQDPGQGLRLIYYSQIVNDFQKGDIAEGYSVSREKKESFPLTVTSAQKNPTAFYLCASSPAGVPYNEQFFGPGTRLTVL.

This sequence joins TRBV6-5 and TRBJ2-7, with 7 bases that match TRBD2. The J segment lost 1 base and the V segment lost 6 bases, leaving 9 bases of the junction unmatched. The V gene's germline CDR1 is MNHEY and CDR2 SVGAGI. The CDR3 extends over 15 amino acids. The CDR3, as DNA: TGTGCCAGCAGACCCGGGGGGAGGAGGTCCTACGAGCAGTACTTC. Its translation is CASRPGGRRSYEQYF.

The CDR3 nucleotides read TGTGCCAGCAGCGTAGACCAGGTGGCGGGTTCACCCCTCCACTTT. Translating gives CASSVDQVAGSPLHF. This sequence joins TRBV9 and TRBJ1-6; D unresolved. The CDR3 extends over 15 amino acids. V was clipped by 0 bases and J by 9 bases, with 13 bases between them. Germline-derived CDR1 and CDR2 are SGDLS and YYNGEE.

The CDR3: CASSAGRGGNSNEKLFF. In DNA, the CDR3 is TGTGCCAGCAGCGCGGGTAGAGGTGGCAACTCTAATGAAAAACTGTTTTTT. The chain couples TRBV5-8 to TRBJ1-4; D uncertain. This CDR3 region has 17 residues. V lost 4 bases and J 3 bases, leaving 19 bases between the germline ends. Germline values: CDR1 SGHTS, CDR2 YDEGEE. The full variable domain, in which reference TRBV5-8 and TRBJ1-4 provide the parts outside the CDR3, is EAGVTQSPTHLIKTRGQQATLRCSPISGHTSVYWYQQALGLGLQFLLWYDEGEERNRGNFPPRFSGRQFPNYSSELNVNALELEDSALYLCASSAGRGGNSNEKLFFGSGTQLSVL.

V is TRBV5-8 and J is TRBJ1-2; D remains ambiguous. CDR1 is SGHTS and CDR2 is YDEGEE in the germline V gene. V was shortened by 0 bases and J by 1 base, with 10 bases between the two germline ends. The CDR3 loop spans 15 amino acids. The CDR3 coding sequence is TGTGCCAGCAGCTTGGCGGACTTCTTTAACTATGGCTACACCTTC. Translated, it gives CASSLADFFNYGYTF.

The gene calls are TRBV4-2 and TRBJ2-1, with 14 bases aligning to TRBD2. Germline V CDR1 and CDR2: LGHNA, YNFKEQ. CDR3 length: 18 residues. V shed 3 bases, J shed 3 bases, and the junction held 7 bases outside the gene matches. CDR3 in DNA: TGTGCCAGCAGCCAGTACCCCGGGACTAGCGGGGGCTACAATGAGCAGTTCTTC. Amino acid sequence: CASSQYPGTSGGYNEQFF.

This clone was seen a single time. This chain joins TRBV14 and TRBJ1-2, with 7 bases that match TRBD1. Unmatched junction bases numbered 8, after V lost 1 base and J lost 6 bases. This CDR3 has 15 amino acids. The germline gives CDR1 SGHDN, CDR2 FVKESK. This CDR3 is CASSQGRGRGNGYTF. DNA for the CDR3: TGTGCCAGCAGCCAAGGAAGGGGGCGCGGCAATGGCTACACCTTC. The full variable domain, with the rest looked up from reference TRBV14 and TRBJ1-2, is EAGVTQFPSHSVIEKGQTVTLRCDPISGHDNLYWYRRVMGKEIKFLLHFVKESKQDESGMPNNRFLAERTGGTYSTLKVQPAELEDSGVYFCASSQGRGRGNGYTFGSGTRLTVV.